The 20 T cell receptor beta chains below all came from one sample that was sequenced in a study of monozygotic twins with inflammatory bowel disease. TCRdb re-called the 5' RACE reads; every CDR3 protein appears as one record, without DNA. The table lists 150,000 to 200,000 distinct CDR3 sequences. Sequencing was performed on blood. The receptors here all came from a human donor with ulcerative colitis or Crohn's disease, or a healthy co-twin of an affected twin (not recorded which).

The chain combines TRBV20-1 with TRBJ2-7. This CDR3 spans 15 amino acids. Per the germline V gene, CDR1 is DFQATT and CDR2 is SNEGSKA (reference sequence). CDR3 amino acids: CSARALDKSSYEQYF.

This chain joins TRBV10-2 and TRBJ1-4. The CDR3 loop spans 18 amino acids. Germline assignment: CDR1 WSHSY and CDR2 SAAADI. CDR3 protein: CASSESIRPSLGREKLFF.

This chain links TRBV5-1 with TRBJ2-2. Germline V lookup: CDR1 SGHRS, CDR2 YFSETQ. CDR3 size: 15 residues. This chain's CDR3 is CASSLWQVNTGELFF.

The chain recombines TRBV4-1 with TRBJ2-1; the D call of TRBD2 rests on TCRdb alone, since no DNA is present to check it. The CDR3 runs to 16 residues. CDR1 and CDR2 from the germline V gene are MGHRA and YSYEKL. CDR3 amino acids: CASSQESSGGANEQFF.

This sequence joins TRBV27 and TRBJ1-2; TCRdb designates TRBD1, a call that cannot be tested without DNA. The length of the CDR3 is 15 residues. Per germline, CDR1 MNHEY and CDR2 SMNVEV (reference sequence). CDR3 protein: CASSLFLGGPNGYTF.

V usage is TRBV12-3 or TRBV12-4 and J usage is TRBJ2-3; TCRdb calls TRBD2, which cannot be checked without DNA. This CDR3 is 16 amino acids long. The CDR3 spells CASSRVAVRSTDTQYF.

The genes are TRBV7-7 and TRBJ1-6; TCRdb's D call, TRBD1, is unchecked because there is no DNA. CDR1 is SSHAT, CDR2 FNYEAQ, per germline (reference sequence). This CDR3 has 15 residues. The chain's CDR3 is CASSPPRTVAFSLHF.

V is TRBV19 and J is TRBJ1-2. Germline assignment: CDR1 LNHDA and CDR2 SQIVND (reference sequence). The CDR3 runs 13 residues. CDR3 sequence reads: CATRTDSNYGYTF.

This chain links TRBV7-9 with TRBJ1-5. The germline CDR1 and CDR2 sequences are SEHNR and FQNEAQ (reference sequence). The CDR3 has 14 amino acids. CDR3 amino acids: CASSLGSGSQPQHF.

This chain joins TRBV5-1 and TRBJ1-1; as DNA is missing, the TRBD1 call by TCRdb cannot be tested. The CDR3 runs to 13 residues. Germline V gives CDR1 SGHRS, CDR2 YFSETQ. The CDR3 reads CASSTRQGTEAFF. The full variable domain, completed using reference TRBV5-1 and TRBJ1-1, is KAGVTQTPRYLIKTRGQQVTLSCSPISGHRSVSWYQQTPGQGLQFLFEYFSETQRNKGNFPGRFSGRQFSNSRSEMNVSTLELGDSALYLCASSTRQGTEAFFGQGTRLTVV.

The chain uses TRBV7-7 and TRBJ2-5; TCRdb returns TRBD1, unconfirmable since there is no DNA. The CDR3 has 15 amino acids. The germline V gene encodes CDR1 SSHAT and CDR2 FNYEAQ (reference sequence). CDR3: CASSLVGGEQETQYF.

The rearrangement links TRBV5-4 to TRBJ2-2; the D call from TCRdb, TRBD1, cannot be confirmed without DNA. CDR1 is SGHNT and CDR2 is YYREEE in the germline V gene (reference sequence). The CDR3 is 19 residues long. Here the CDR3 reads CASSFLPGQGGPNTGELFF.

The chain couples TRBV4-3 to TRBJ1-4; without DNA, the TCRdb call of TRBD1 cannot be checked. The CDR3 is 18 residues long. The V gene's germline CDR1 is LGHNA and CDR2 YSLEER. The CDR3 is CASSAGWGGASANEKLFF.

CDR3 in amino acids: CSARDTTSGYYEQYF. The J gene is TRBJ2-7, the V gene TRBV20-1; no DNA is available, so the TRBD2 call from TCRdb remains unchecked. CDR1 is DFQATT, CDR2 SNEGSKA, per germline (reference sequence). The CDR3 is made up of 15 amino acids.

This rearrangement joins TRBV25-1 to TRBJ2-7; there is no DNA to check the TCRdb D call of TRBD1. Germline CDR1 MGHDK, CDR2 SYGVNS. The CDR3 runs 13 residues. The CDR3 spells CASRPGQSYEQYF.

The chain uses TRBV5-1 and TRBJ1-1. The CDR3 is 15 residues long. Germline CDR1 is SGHRS and CDR2 is YFSETQ. CDR3 in amino acids: CASSSEGVMNTEAFF. The variable domain in full, completed from reference TRBV5-1 and TRBJ1-1, reads KAGVTQTPRYLIKTRGQQVTLSCSPISGHRSVSWYQQTPGQGLQFLFEYFSETQRNKGNFPGRFSGRQFSNSRSEMNVSTLELGDSALYLCASSSEGVMNTEAFFGQGTRLTVV.

The rearrangement uses TRBV5-5 and TRBJ2-2; the TCRdb D gene call, TRBD1, has no DNA to confirm it. The CDR3 covers 15 residues. The germline V gene encodes CDR1 SGHKS and CDR2 YYEKEE (reference sequence). This CDR3 is CVSSLRGGGTGELFF.

The chain couples TRBV5-1 to TRBJ2-3. Germline V lookup: CDR1 SGHRS, CDR2 YFSETQ. This CDR3 region has 11 residues. The CDR3 spells CASSKGDTQYF. Variable domain in full (rest from reference TRBV5-1 and TRBJ2-3): KAGVTQTPRYLIKTRGQQVTLSCSPISGHRSVSWYQQTPGQGLQFLFEYFSETQRNKGNFPGRFSGRQFSNSRSEMNVSTLELGDSALYLCASSKGDTQYFGPGTRLTVL.

V is TRBV24-1 and J is TRBJ2-3; absent DNA, TCRdb's TRBD2 call cannot be checked. Looked up from germline, CDR1 is KGHDR and CDR2 is SFDVKD. The CDR3 length is 15 residues. The CDR3 protein is CATSAGLAPTDTQYF.

The chain combines TRBV11-3 with TRBJ1-1. The CDR3 loop spans 14 amino acids. Germline-derived CDR1 and CDR2 are SGHNT and YENEEA. The CDR3 loop is CASSLGGITTEAFF.